Below, 13 T cell receptor beta chains from the same sample are listed, as sequenced in a study of cytomegalovirus exposure and HLA in healthy donors. PCR amplification relied on 60 Vbeta primers (plus 13 Jbeta primers). Assay: immunoSEQ multiplex PCR; the TCRdb copy retains only in-frame clones and omits some. The sample consists of 100,000 to 150,000 clones, 74% of them appearing once. Sequenced input: PBMCs. These receptors were obtained from a male donor in good health and CMV-seronegative.

The V gene is TRBV7-3, the J gene TRBJ2-3; TRBD1 agrees at 7 bases. Trimming removed 5 bases from V and 1 base from J; junction bases left unmatched: 3. The CDR3 covers 14 residues. The germline V gene has CDR1 SGHTA and CDR2 FQGTGA. CDR3 amino acids: CASSHDRGTDTQYF. CDR3 in DNA: TGTGCCAGCAGCCACGACAGGGGCACAGATACGCAGTATTTT.

The chain links TRBV7-9 to TRBJ1-6; D is unresolved. Germline-derived CDR1 and CDR2 are SEHNR and FQNEAQ (reference sequence). The CDR3 runs 15 residues. V shed 5 bases and J shed 9 bases, with 17 bases lying between them. CDR3 in DNA: TGTGCCAGCAGCCCCACGGGGAGTTTGGGTTCACCCCTCCACTTT. Protein product: CASSPTGSLGSPLHF.

V and J are TRBV27 and TRBJ2-7, with D possibly TRBD1 on 5 matching bases. The length of the CDR3 is 16 residues. V lost 0 bases to trimming and J lost 3 bases, with 15 bases between them. CDR1 is MNHEY, CDR2 SMNVEV, per germline (reference sequence). This chain's CDR3 is CASSLSGQWVGYEQYF. The CDR3, as DNA: TGTGCCAGCAGTTTATCGGGGCAGTGGGTAGGCTACGAGCAGTACTTC.

The chain links TRBV28 to TRBJ1-1; no clear D. V lost 3 bases and J lost 3, with 8 bases in between. Germline V CDR1 and CDR2: MDHEN, SYDVKM. The length of the CDR3 is 13 residues. The DNA for the CDR3 is TGTGCCAGCAGTTTCGTGGCGGACACTGAAGCTTTCTTT. This sequence encodes CASSFVADTEAFF.

This chain links TRBV5-8 with TRBJ2-7; 7 bases are shared with TRBD1. Germline V lookup: CDR1 SGHTS, CDR2 YDEGEE. The length of the CDR3 is 14 residues. J gave up 2 bases and V 4 bases, and 6 bases lay outside the gene matches. The CDR3: CASSIRQGAYEQYF. Written as DNA, the CDR3 is TGTGCCAGCAGCATAAGACAGGGAGCCTACGAGCAGTACTTC.

This clone was observed once. The rearrangement uses TRBV9 and TRBJ2-2, with 12 bases fitting TRBD2. The CDR3 is made up of 17 amino acids. V shed 5 bases, J shed 1 base, and the junction held 6 bases outside the gene matches. Per germline, CDR1 SGDLS and CDR2 YYNGEE. The CDR3 DNA is TGTGCCAGCAGTAAACTAGCGGGGGGTCTGAACACCGGGGAGCTGTTTTTT. Protein sequence: CASSKLAGGLNTGELFF.

This clone is a singleton in its sample. The V call is TRBV9, the J call TRBJ2-2, with D tentatively TRBD1 (6 bases). V was clipped by 0 bases and J by 3 bases, with 12 bases between them. CDR3 size: 16 residues. Germline assignment: CDR1 SGDLS and CDR2 YYNGEE. CDR3 amino acids: CASSVAVTGHTGELFF. The CDR3 DNA is TGTGCCAGCAGCGTAGCTGTAACAGGGCACACCGGGGAGCTGTTTTTT. Looking up the rest from reference TRBV9 and TRBJ2-2 gives the full variable domain: DSGVTQTPKHLITATGQRVTLRCSPRSGDLSVYWYQQSLDQGLQFLIQYYNGEERAKGNILERFSAQQFPDLHSELNLSSLELGDSALYFCASSVAVTGHTGELFFGEGSRLTVL.

The chain links TRBV30 to TRBJ1-2; the match to TRBD1 covers 11 bases. V trimming: 3 bases; J trimming: 5 bases; junction bases outside the gene matches: 5. This CDR3 has 14 amino acids. The germline V gene has CDR1 GTSNPN and CDR2 SVGIG (reference sequence). The DNA of the CDR3 is TGTGCCTGGAGCGGGGGGACAGGGGGATATGGCTACACCTTC. Translated, it gives CAWSGGTGGYGYTF.

The rearrangement links TRBV5-1 to TRBJ1-1; TRBD1 matches 9 bases. Trimming cost V 4 bases and J 3 bases; bases outside gene matches: 7. Per the germline V gene, CDR1 is SGHRS and CDR2 is YFSETQ. The length of the CDR3 is 15 residues. CDR3 in DNA: TGCGCCAGCAGCCTAAAGGACAGGGGTTACACTGAAGCTTTCTTT. This gives the protein CASSLKDRGYTEAFF. The full variable domain, its missing parts supplied by reference TRBV5-1 and TRBJ1-1, is KAGVTQTPRYLIKTRGQQVTLSCSPISGHRSVSWYQQTPGQGLQFLFEYFSETQRNKGNFPGRFSGRQFSNSRSEMNVSTLELGDSALYLCASSLKDRGYTEAFFGQGTRLTVV.

V and J are TRBV9 and TRBJ1-3, with TRBD1 matching over 8 bases. CDR1 SGDLS and CDR2 YYNGEE come from the germline V gene. Trimming took 3 bases from V and 0 from J; bases not matched to a gene: 8. The CDR3 has 17 residues. Here the CDR3 DNA reads TGTGCCAGCAGCGATCGGTCAGGGGGCCCCTCTGGAAACACCATATATTTT. Translation gives CASSDRSGGPSGNTIYF.

This CDR3 reads CASSGRDRGQEGGANVLTF. CDR3 nucleotide sequence: TGCGCCAGCAGCGGCCGGGACAGGGGGCAAGAGGGTGGGGCCAACGTCCTGACTTTC. The V and J genes are TRBV4-3 and TRBJ2-6; the match to TRBD1 covers 12 bases. The V gene end was trimmed by 5 bases and the J gene end by 3 bases; junction bases not matched to a gene: 11. CDR3 size: 19 residues. Germline-derived CDR1 and CDR2 are LGHNA and YSLEER.

This clone was recorded only once. The gene calls are TRBV19 and TRBJ2-3; 8 positions match TRBD1. Germline CDR1 reads LNHDA; CDR2 reads SQIVND (reference sequence). The ends lost 6 bases at V and 4 bases at J; junction bases unmatched: 9. The CDR3 is 15 amino acids. DNA for the CDR3: TGTGCCAGTAGCATTGGACAGGGCGCCCCAGATACGCAGTATTTT. Protein: CASSIGQGAPDTQYF.

This clone has just one count. In DNA form, the CDR3 reads TGTGCCAGCAGCTACAGTGGGACTAGCGGGGTCAATGAGCAGTTCTTC. It is translated as CASSYSGTSGVNEQFF. The chain combines TRBV7-8 with TRBJ2-1; 13 positions agree with TRBD2. The V and J ends lost 4 bases and 6 bases, in that order; junction bases with no gene match: 6. The CDR3 length is 16 residues. CDR1 SGHVS and CDR2 FQNEAQ come from the germline V gene.